This T cell receptor beta chain was captured by sequencing in a study of cytomegalovirus exposure and HLA in healthy donors. The wider study: A prior analysis found 117 million unique TCR beta sequences from around 200 million T cells. Study observations and caveats: Follow-up analysis seemed to connect common viral pathogens with several of the most significant clusters identified. The investigators catalogued 164 TCR beta chains as cytomegalovirus-associated. TRBV6-2, TRBV6-3 and other indistinguishable V segments were excluded.

Of note for this clone: Antigen unknown.

PCR was performed using 60 Vbeta and 13 Jbeta primers. Here immunoSEQ multiplex PCR was the method, and the copy in TCRdb shows in-frame clones only, minus some. Altogether about 150,000 clones are present, 84% being singletons, with the ten largest covering around 6.6%. The germline V gene has CDR1 MNHNS and CDR2 SASEGT. The V and J ends lost 9 bases and 4 bases respectively, with 12 bases between them. This CDR3 is 12 amino acids long. This receptor was obtained from a man aged 50 to 60 in good health and CMV-seropositive. The source material was PBMCs. The rearrangement uses TRBV6-1 and TRBJ2-5; a weak D match, TRBD1 (6 bases). The CDR3 sequence is CASTTGRETQYF. CDR3 sequence (DNA): TGTGCCAGTACCACAGGGCGAGAGACCCAGTACTTC.